The T cell receptor beta chain under discussion was sequenced for a study of blood T cell repertoires in COVID-19. Sequencing was performed with immunoSEQ multiplex PCR; in TCRdb, only in-frame clones are kept and a portion is missing. Of some 310,000 clones in the sample, around 91% were seen once. Germline V gene lookup returns CDR1 MNHEY and CDR2 SVGAGI. The junction had 10 bases not matched to a gene; V was cut back by 5 bases and J by 5 bases. The CDR3 runs to 15 residues. The rearrangement uses TRBV6-5 and TRBJ1-1, with 8 bases identical to TRBD1. Sequencing was done on a sample of peripheral blood. The sequence was collected from a woman aged 40-49 years with COVID-19, enrolled during active disease. CDR3 bases: TGTGCCAGCAGTCTCCGGGACAGGTCGGAAACTGAAGCTTTCTTT. This translates into CASSLRDRSETEAFF.